This paragraph covers one TCR beta chain sequence. Authors' analysis steps: For nucleated cells, counts were estimated from reference gene primer amplification. Clones were sequenced by immunoSEQ multiplex PCR, and TCRdb holds only the in-frame ones, with some missing. V and J calls and clone size are those listed in that table; D and trimming were worked out from the DNA. The sample lists about 59,000 clones; over 75% were seen once. This entry belongs to a study of blood T cell repertoires in COVID-19. Overall study context: COVID-19 samples from acute and convalescent phases originated in the United States, Italy and Spain. Sources were T cells, B-cell-depleted T cells, or PBMCs; the material itself was cDNA or gDNA.

V shed 0 bases and J shed 6 bases, with 12 bases lying between them. This CDR3 spans 15 amino acids. Germline values: CDR1 SGDLS, CDR2 YYNGEE. The receptor was isolated from a man older than 75 with acute or convalescent COVID-19. Source material: peripheral blood. The V call is TRBV9, the J call TRBJ2-2; TRBD1 is a possible D gene (6 bases). CDR3 protein: CASSVGGNRAGELFF. DNA of the CDR3: TGTGCCAGCAGCGTAGGAGGGAACAGGGCCGGGGAGCTGTTTTTT.